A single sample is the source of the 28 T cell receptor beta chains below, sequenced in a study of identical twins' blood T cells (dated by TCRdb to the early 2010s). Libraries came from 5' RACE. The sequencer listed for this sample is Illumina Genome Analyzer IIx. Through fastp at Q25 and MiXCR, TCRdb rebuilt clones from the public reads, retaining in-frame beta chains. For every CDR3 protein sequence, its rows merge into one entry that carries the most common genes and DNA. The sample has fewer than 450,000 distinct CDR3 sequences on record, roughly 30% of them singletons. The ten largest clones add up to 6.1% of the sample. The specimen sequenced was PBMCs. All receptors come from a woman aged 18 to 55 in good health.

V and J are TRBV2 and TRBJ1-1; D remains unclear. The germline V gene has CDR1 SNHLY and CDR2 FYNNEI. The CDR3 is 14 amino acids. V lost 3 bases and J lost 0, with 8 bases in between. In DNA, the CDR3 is TGTGCCAGCAGTGATTGGGTTTTGAACACTGAAGCTTTCTTT. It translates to CASSDWVLNTEAFF.

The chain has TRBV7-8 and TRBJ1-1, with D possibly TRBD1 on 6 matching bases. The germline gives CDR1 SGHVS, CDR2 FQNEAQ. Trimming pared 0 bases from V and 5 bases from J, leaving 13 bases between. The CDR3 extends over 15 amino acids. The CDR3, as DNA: TGTGCCAGCAGCTTAGCAACGGTCAGGGGAACTGAAGCTTTCTTT. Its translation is CASSLATVRGTEAFF. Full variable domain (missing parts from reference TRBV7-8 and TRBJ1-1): GAGVSQSPRYKVAKRGQDVALRCDPISGHVSLFWYQQALGQGPEFLTYFQNEAQLDKSGLPSDRFFAERPEGSVSTLKIQRTQQEDSAVYLCASSLATVRGTEAFFGQGTRLTVV.

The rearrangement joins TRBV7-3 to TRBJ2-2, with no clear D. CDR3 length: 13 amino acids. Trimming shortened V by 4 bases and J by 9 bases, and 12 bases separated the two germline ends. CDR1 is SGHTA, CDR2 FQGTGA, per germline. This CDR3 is CASSSGRFRELFF. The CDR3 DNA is TGTGCCAGCAGCTCTGGACGATTTCGGGAGCTGTTTTTT.

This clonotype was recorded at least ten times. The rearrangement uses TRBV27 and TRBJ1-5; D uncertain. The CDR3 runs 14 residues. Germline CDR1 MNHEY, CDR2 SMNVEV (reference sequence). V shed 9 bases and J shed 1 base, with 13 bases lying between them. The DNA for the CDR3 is TGTGCCAGTCGGGTGAGTGGAAGCAATCAGCCCCAGCATTTT. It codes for CASRVSGSNQPQHF.

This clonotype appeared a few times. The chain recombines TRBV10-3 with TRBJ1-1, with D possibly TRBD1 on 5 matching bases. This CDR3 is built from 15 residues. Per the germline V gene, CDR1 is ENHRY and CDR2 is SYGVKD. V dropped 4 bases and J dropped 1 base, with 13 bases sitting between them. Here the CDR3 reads CAISVKRGKNTEAFF. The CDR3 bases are TGTGCCATCAGTGTTAAACGGGGGAAGAACACTGAAGCTTTCTTT.

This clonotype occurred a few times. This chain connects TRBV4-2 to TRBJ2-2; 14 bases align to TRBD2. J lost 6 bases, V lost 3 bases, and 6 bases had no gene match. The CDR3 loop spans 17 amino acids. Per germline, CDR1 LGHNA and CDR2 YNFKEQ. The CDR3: CASSQGLAGEASGELFF. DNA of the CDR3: TGTGCCAGCAGCCAGGGACTAGCGGGAGAGGCGTCCGGGGAGCTGTTTTTT.

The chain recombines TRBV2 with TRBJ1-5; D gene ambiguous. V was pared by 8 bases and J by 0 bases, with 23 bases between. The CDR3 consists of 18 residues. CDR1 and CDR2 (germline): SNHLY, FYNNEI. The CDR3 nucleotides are TGTGCCAGCCGAGAAGGAACGGCTTCCCAATATAGCAATCAGCCCCAGCATTTT. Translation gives CASREGTASQYSNQPQHF.

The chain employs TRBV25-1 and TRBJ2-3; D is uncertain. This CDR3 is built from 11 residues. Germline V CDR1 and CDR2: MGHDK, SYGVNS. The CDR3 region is CTGTPGDTQYF. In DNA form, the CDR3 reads TGTACCGGCACCCCCGGGGATACGCAGTATTTT.

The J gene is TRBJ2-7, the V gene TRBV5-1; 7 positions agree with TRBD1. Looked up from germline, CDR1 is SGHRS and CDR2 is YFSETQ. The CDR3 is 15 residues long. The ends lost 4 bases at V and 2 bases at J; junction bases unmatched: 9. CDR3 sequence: CASSPKARGTYEQYF. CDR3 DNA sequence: TGCGCCAGCAGCCCGAAGGCCAGGGGGACCTACGAGCAGTACTTC.

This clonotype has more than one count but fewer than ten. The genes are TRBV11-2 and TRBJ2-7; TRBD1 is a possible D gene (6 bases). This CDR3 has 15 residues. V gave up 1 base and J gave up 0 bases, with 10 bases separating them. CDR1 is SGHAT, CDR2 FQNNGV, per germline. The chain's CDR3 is CASSLVPDSSYEQYF. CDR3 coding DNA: TGTGCCAGCAGCTTAGTACCGGACAGCTCCTACGAGCAGTACTTC.

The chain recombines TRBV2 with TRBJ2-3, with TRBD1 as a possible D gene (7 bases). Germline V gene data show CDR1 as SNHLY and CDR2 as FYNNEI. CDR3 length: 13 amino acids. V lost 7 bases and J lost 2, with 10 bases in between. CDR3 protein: CASIRGDTDTQYF. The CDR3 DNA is TGTGCCAGCATCAGGGGGGACACAGATACGCAGTATTTT. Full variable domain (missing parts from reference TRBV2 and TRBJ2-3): EPEVTQTPSHQVTQMGQEVILRCVPISNHLYFYWYRQILGQKVEFLVSFYNNEISEKSEIFDDQFSVERPDGSNFTLKIRSTKLEDSAMYFCASIRGDTDTQYFGPGTRLTVL.

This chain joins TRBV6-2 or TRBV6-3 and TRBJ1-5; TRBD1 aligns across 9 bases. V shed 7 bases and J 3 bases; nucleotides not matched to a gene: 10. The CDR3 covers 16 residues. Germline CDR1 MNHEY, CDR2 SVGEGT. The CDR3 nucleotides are TGTGCCAGCACCAGACGGACAGGGGTCATCAATCAGCCCCAGCATTTT. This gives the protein CASTRRTGVINQPQHF.

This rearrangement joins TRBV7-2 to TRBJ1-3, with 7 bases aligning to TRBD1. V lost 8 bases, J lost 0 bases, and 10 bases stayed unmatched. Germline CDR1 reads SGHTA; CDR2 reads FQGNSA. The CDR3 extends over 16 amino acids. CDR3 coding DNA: TGTGCCAGCGGGGGACAGCGCACGTTCTCTGGAAACACCATATATTTT. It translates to CASGGQRTFSGNTIYF.

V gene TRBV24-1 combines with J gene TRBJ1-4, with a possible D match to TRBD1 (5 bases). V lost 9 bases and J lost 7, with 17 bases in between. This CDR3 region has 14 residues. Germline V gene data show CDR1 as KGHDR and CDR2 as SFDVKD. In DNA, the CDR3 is TGTGCCACCGTCCGTGAGGACAACGCTGAAAAACTGTTTTTT. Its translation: CATVREDNAEKLFF.

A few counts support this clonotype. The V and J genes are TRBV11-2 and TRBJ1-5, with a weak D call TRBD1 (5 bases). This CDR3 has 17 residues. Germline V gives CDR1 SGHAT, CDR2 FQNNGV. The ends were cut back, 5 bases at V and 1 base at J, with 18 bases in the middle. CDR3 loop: CASSRGRPGWSNQPQHF. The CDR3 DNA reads TGTGCCAGCAGCCGGGGCCGACCCGGTTGGAGCAATCAGCCCCAGCATTTT.

The CDR3 is CASSGFLGQGDTEAFF. DNA of the CDR3: TGTGCCAGTAGTGGATTCCTAGGACAGGGAGACACTGAAGCTTTCTTT. The gene calls are TRBV19 and TRBJ1-1; 8 bases agree with TRBD1. Losses at the gene ends were 5 bases for V and 3 bases for J; bases not matched to a gene: 11. Germline assignment: CDR1 LNHDA and CDR2 SQIVND (reference sequence). This CDR3 comprises 16 residues.

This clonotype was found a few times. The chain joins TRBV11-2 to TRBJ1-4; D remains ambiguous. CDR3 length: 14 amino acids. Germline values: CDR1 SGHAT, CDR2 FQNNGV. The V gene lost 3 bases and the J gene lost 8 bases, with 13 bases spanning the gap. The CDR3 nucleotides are TGTGCCAGCAGCTTCGGGCAGGCCTCAGAAAAACTGTTTTTT. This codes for CASSFGQASEKLFF.

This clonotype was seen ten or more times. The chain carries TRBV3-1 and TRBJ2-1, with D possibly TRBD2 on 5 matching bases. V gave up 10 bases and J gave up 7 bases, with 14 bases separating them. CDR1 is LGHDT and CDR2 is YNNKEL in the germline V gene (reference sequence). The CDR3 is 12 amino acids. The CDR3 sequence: CATRGPKNEQFF. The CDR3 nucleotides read TGTGCCACAAGAGGGCCAAAGAATGAGCAGTTCTTC.

CDR3 sequence (DNA): TGCAGTGCTGCCCCCGCCCGGGACAGGGGCAAAAACACTGAAGCTTTCTTT. Its protein is CSAAPARDRGKNTEAFF. The chain employs TRBV20-1 and TRBJ1-1; the match to TRBD1 covers 10 bases. The V gene end was trimmed by 5 bases and the J gene end by 2 bases; junction bases not matched to a gene: 14. Germline CDR1 is DFQATT and CDR2 is SNEGSKA (reference sequence). This CDR3 region has 17 residues.

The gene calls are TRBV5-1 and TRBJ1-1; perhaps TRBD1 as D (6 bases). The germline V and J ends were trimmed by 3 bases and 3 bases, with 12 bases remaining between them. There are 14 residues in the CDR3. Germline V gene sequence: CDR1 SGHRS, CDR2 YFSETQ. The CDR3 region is CASSSGQLDTEAFF. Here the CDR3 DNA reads TGCGCCAGCAGCTCAGGACAGTTGGACACTGAAGCTTTCTTT.

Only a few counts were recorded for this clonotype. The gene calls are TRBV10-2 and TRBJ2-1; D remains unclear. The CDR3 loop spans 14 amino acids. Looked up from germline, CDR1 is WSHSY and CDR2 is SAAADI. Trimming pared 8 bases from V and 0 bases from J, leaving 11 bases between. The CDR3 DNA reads TGCGCCAGCTCATCGCAGAACTCCTACAATGAGCAGTTCTTC. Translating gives CASSSQNSYNEQFF.

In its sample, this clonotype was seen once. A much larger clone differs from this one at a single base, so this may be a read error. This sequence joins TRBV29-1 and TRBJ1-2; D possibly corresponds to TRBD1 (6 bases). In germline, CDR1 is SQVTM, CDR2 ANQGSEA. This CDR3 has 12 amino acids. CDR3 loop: CSAGDKNYDYTF. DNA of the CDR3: TGCAGCGCTGGGGACAAAAACTATGACTACACCTTC.

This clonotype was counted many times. CDR3 DNA sequence: TGTGCCAGCAGTTACTCGGGGGTTGGGCCCCAGCATTTT. It encodes CASSYSGVGPQHF. The chain recombines TRBV6-5 with TRBJ1-5; a weak D match, TRBD1 (5 bases). The germline CDR1 and CDR2 sequences are MNHEY and SVGAGI. The CDR3 sequence is 13 residues long. V lost 0 bases and J 9 bases, leaving 9 bases between the germline ends.

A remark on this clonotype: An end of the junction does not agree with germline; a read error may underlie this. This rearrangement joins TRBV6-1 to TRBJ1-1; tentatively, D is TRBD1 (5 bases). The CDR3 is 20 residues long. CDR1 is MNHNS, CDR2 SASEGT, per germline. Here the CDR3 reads CVSSVGDSGREVRAYTEAFF. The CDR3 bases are TGTGTCAGCAGTGTAGGGGACTCCGGGCGGGAGGTGCGTGCGTACACTGAAGCTTTCTTT.

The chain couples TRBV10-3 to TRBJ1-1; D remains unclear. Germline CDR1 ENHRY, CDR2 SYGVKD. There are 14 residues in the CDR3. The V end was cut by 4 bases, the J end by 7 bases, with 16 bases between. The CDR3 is CAISAAHGSNEAFF. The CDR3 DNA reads TGTGCCATCAGTGCCGCACACGGATCCAATGAAGCTTTCTTT.

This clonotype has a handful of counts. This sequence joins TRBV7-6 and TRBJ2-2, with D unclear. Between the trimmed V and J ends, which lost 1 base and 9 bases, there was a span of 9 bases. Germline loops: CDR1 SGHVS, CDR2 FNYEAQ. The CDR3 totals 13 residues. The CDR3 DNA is TGTGCCAGCAGCTTAGTCCGTACCCGGGAGCTGTTTTTT. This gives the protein CASSLVRTRELFF.

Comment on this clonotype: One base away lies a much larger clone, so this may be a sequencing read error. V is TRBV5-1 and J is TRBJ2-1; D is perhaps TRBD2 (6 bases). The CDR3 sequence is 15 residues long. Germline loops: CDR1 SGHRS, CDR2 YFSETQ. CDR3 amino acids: CASILEGRNYNEQFF. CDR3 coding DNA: TGCGCCAGCATCTTGGAGGGGAGGAATTACAATGAGCAGTTCTTC.

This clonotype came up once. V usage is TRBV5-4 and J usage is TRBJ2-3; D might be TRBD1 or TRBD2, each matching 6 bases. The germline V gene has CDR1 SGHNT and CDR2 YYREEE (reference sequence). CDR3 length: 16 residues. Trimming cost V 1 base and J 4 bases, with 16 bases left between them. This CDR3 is CASSLSVGAGSDTQYF. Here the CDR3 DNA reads TGTGCCAGCAGCTTGAGCGTGGGGGCGGGGTCAGATACGCAGTATTTT.